The T cell receptor beta chain under discussion was sequenced for a study of T cell changes during pregnancy in multiple sclerosis. J gave up 2 bases and V 5 bases, and 7 bases lay outside the gene matches. The germline CDR1 and CDR2 sequences are SGHNT and YENEEA. There are 16 residues in the CDR3. Measured with immunoSEQ multiplex PCR; TCRdb has only the in-frame clones, and not every one. The sample contains some 38,000 clones, around nine tenths of which appear only once. Specimen: CD8+ T cells from peripheral blood mononuclear cells, collected in the third trimester of pregnancy. The receptor was isolated from a female donor with multiple sclerosis, enrolled in a pregnancy study. The rearrangement uses TRBV11-3 and TRBJ2-3; 10 bases are a match to TRBD2. CDR3 protein: CASSTSSGGITDTQYF. In nucleotides, the CDR3 is TGTGCCAGCAGCACGAGTAGCGGGGGGATCACAGATACGCAGTATTTT.